This entry is about one TCR beta chain. Its antigen is not known. The data derive from a study of shared clonotypes between healthy human individuals. None of the donors, who were healthy HIV-negative adults, had recently had acute infections or vaccinations. Sequencing was performed with immunoSEQ multiplex PCR; in TCRdb, only in-frame clones are kept and a portion is missing. The sample has more than 2 million clones; approximately 96% are singletons. Per germline, CDR1 LNHDA and CDR2 SQIVND (reference sequence). The junction had 6 bases not matched to a gene; V was cut back by 6 bases and J by 7 bases. This CDR3 has 14 amino acids. General study results and limits: Donor clonotype sharing was expected to depend on sequencing depth.

Sequences were obtained from naive CD4+ T cells sorted from blood. Subset defined: CD45RA+ positively selected. The chain is built from TRBV19 and TRBJ1-6; TRBD1 aligns across 7 bases. The origin of this receptor is a man younger than 35 in good health. CDR3 in amino acids: CASRPDRVNSPLHF. CDR3 sequence (DNA): TGTGCCAGTAGACCAGACAGGGTGAATTCACCCCTCCACTTT.